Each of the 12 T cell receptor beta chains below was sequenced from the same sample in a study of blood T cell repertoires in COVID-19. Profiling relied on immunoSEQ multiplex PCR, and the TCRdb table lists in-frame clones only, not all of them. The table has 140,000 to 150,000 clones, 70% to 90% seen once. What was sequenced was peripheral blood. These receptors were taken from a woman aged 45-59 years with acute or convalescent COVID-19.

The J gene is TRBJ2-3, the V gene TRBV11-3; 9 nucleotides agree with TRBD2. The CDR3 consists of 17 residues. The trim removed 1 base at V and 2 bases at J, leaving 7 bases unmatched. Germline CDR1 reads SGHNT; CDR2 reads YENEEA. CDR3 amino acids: CASSLGLLAGTTDTQYF. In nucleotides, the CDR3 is TGTGCCAGCAGCTTAGGTCTGCTAGCGGGGACCACAGATACGCAGTATTTT. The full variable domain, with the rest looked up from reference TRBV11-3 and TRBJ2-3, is EAGVVQSPRYKIIEKKQPVAFWCNPISGHNTLYWYLQNLGQGPELLIRYENEEAVDDSQLPKDRFSAERLKGVDSTLKIQPAELGDSAVYLCASSLGLLAGTTDTQYFGPGTRLTVL.

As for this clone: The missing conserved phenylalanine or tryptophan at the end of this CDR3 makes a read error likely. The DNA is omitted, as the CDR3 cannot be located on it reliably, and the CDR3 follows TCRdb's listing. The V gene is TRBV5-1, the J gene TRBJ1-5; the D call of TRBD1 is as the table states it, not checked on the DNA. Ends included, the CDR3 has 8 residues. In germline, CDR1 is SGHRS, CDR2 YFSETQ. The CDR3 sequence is CASSLCLA.

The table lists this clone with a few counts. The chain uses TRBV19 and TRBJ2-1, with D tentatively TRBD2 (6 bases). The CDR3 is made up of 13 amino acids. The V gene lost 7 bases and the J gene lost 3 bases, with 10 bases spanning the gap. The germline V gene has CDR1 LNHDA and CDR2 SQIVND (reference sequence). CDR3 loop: CASTPGVYNEQFF. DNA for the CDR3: TGTGCCAGTACTCCGGGGGTCTACAATGAGCAGTTCTTC.

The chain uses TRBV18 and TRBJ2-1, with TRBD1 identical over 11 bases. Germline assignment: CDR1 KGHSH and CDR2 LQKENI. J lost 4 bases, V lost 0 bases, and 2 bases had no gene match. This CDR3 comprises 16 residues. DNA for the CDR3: TGTGCCAGCTCACCACCGGGACAGGGGGGGTACAATGAGCAGTTCTTC. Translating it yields CASSPPGQGGYNEQFF.

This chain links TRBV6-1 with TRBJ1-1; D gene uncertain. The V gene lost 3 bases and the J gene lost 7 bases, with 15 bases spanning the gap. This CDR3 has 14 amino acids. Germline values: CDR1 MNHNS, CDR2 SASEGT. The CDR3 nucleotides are TGTGCCAGCAGTGATCCATCTCGCGAGGTTGAAGCTTTCTTT. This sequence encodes CASSDPSREVEAFF.

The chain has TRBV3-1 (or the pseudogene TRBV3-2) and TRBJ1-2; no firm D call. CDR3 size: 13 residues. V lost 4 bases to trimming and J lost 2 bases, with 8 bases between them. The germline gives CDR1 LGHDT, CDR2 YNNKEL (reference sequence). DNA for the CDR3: TGTGCCAGCAGCCCGCCAGGAAACTATGGCTACACCTTC. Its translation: CASSPPGNYGYTF.

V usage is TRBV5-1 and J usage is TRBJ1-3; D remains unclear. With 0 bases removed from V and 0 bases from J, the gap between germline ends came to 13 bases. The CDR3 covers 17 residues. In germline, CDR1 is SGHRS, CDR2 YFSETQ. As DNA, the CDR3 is TGCGCCAGCAGCTTGGATACCGAGCTTCTCTCTGGAAACACCATATATTTT. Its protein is CASSLDTELLSGNTIYF.

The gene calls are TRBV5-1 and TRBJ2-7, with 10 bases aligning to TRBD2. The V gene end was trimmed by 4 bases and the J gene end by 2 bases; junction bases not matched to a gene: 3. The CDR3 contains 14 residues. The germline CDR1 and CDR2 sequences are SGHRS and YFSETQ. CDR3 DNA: TGCGCCAGCAGCGACACTAGCGGGGCCTACGAGCAGTACTTC. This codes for CASSDTSGAYEQYF.

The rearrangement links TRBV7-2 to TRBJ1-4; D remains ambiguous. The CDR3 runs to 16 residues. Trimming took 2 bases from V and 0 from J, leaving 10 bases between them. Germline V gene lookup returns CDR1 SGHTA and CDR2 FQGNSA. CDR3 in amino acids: CASSLFRSATNEKLFF. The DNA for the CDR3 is TGTGCCAGCAGCTTATTCCGGTCTGCAACTAATGAAAAACTGTTTTTT.

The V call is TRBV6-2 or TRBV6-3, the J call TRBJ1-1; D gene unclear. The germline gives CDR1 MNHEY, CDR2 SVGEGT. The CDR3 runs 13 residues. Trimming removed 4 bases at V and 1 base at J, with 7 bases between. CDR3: CASSSLRNTEAFF. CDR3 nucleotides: TGTGCCAGCAGTTCACTGAGGAACACTGAAGCTTTCTTT.

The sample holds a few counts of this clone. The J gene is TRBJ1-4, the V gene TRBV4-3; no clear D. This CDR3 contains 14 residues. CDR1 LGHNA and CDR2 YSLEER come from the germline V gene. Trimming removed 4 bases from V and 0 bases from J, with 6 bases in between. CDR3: CASSPTPTNEKLFF. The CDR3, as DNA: TGCGCCAGCAGCCCGACACCAACTAATGAAAAACTGTTTTTT.

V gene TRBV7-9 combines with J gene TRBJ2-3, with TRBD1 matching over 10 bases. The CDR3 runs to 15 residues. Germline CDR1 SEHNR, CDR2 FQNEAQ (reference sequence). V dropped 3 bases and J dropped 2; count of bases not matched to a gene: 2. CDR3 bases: TGTGCCAGCAGCTTGGGACAGGGGTACACAGATACGCAGTATTTT. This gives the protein CASSLGQGYTDTQYF.